The 23 T cell receptor beta chains in this list originate from one sample, sequenced in a study of cytomegalovirus exposure and HLA in healthy donors. The PCR used 60 Vbeta and 13 Jbeta primers. The method was immunoSEQ multiplex PCR; TCRdb's version includes in-frame clones alone and lacks a portion of them. Here the sample spans about 120,000 clones, nearly 80% being singletons. The sequencing input was PBMCs. Receptor source: a woman aged 25 to 45 in good health and CMV-seronegative.

The rearrangement uses TRBV30 and TRBJ1-4, with a possible D match to TRBD1 (5 bases). The CDR3 is made up of 15 amino acids. Trimming shortened V by 2 bases and J by 3 bases, and 13 bases separated the two germline ends. The germline V gene encodes CDR1 GTSNPN and CDR2 SVGIG (reference sequence). The CDR3 here is CAWSPGNSANEKLFF. DNA for the CDR3: TGTGCCTGGAGTCCAGGGAATTCGGCTAATGAAAAACTGTTTTTT.

The chain recombines TRBV28 with TRBJ1-1, with TRBD1 as a possible D gene (5 bases). Trimming left V 6 bases short and J 3 bases short, with 8 bases between. The CDR3 sequence is 12 residues long. From germline, CDR1 is MDHEN and CDR2 SYDVKM. The chain's CDR3 is CASRGGYTEAFF. The CDR3 DNA reads TGTGCCAGCAGGGGGGGTTACACTGAAGCTTTCTTT.

The chain links TRBV2 to TRBJ2-7, with D possibly TRBD2 on 5 matching bases. Germline values: CDR1 SNHLY, CDR2 FYNNEI. Trimming left V 7 bases short and J 1 base short, with 14 bases between. The CDR3 is 14 amino acids. CDR3 sequence: CASKGGGGSYEQYF. The CDR3 DNA reads TGTGCCAGCAAGGGTGGAGGAGGTTCCTACGAGCAGTACTTC.

The rearrangement links TRBV4-2 to TRBJ2-3, with 13 positions matching TRBD2. The V and J ends lost 3 bases and 5 bases, in that order; junction bases with no gene match: 5. CDR3 length equals 16 residues. The germline V gene encodes CDR1 LGHNA and CDR2 YNFKEQ. The CDR3 is CASSHEGLAGLDTQYF. The CDR3 DNA reads as TGTGCCAGCAGCCATGAGGGACTAGCGGGGTTAGATACGCAGTATTTT.

The chain combines TRBV4-1 with TRBJ1-6; weak D call: TRBD1 (6 bases). The V gene's germline CDR1 is MGHRA and CDR2 YSYEKL. Trimming shortened V by 0 bases and J by 0 bases, and 12 bases separated the two germline ends. There are 18 residues in the CDR3. CDR3 protein: CASSQDPGASSYNSPLHF. CDR3 coding DNA: TGCGCCAGCAGCCAAGATCCAGGGGCGAGCTCCTATAATTCACCCCTCCACTTT.

The rearrangement links TRBV28 to TRBJ2-5; TRBD1 agrees at 7 bases. Germline V gene sequence: CDR1 MDHEN, CDR2 SYDVKM. V shed 5 bases and J 1 base; nucleotides not matched to a gene: 10. This CDR3 comprises 16 residues. The CDR3 DNA is TGTGCCAGCAGTCCCCCCGACAGGGCCGTCCAAGAGACCCAGTACTTC. Translating gives CASSPPDRAVQETQYF. Full variable domain (outside the CDR3, taken from reference TRBV28 and TRBJ2-5): DVKVTQSSRYLVKRTGEKVFLECVQDMDHENMFWYRQDPGLGLRLIYFSYDVKMKEKGDIPEGYSVSREKKERFSLILESASTNQTSMYLCASSPPDRAVQETQYFGPGTRLLVL.

This chain uses TRBV2 with TRBJ1-6; 7 bases fit TRBD1. The V segment lost 8 bases and the J segment 0 bases; nucleotides outside the gene matches: 13. This CDR3 comprises 18 residues. The germline V gene has CDR1 SNHLY and CDR2 FYNNEI. The DNA of the CDR3 is TGTGCCAGCGTACTTCAGGGGGGACAGAGCTCCTATAATTCACCCCTCCACTTT. Translating it yields CASVLQGGQSSYNSPLHF.

J is TRBJ2-5 and V is TRBV4-1, with a tentative D call TRBD2 (6 bases). The CDR3 loop spans 16 amino acids. V was trimmed by 3 bases and J by 8 bases, leaving 22 bases between them. The germline V gene has CDR1 MGHRA and CDR2 YSYEKL. This CDR3 reads CASSHPQPGLEGTQYF. CDR3 sequence (DNA): TGCGCCAGCAGCCACCCTCAGCCGGGACTCGAGGGTACCCAGTACTTC.

The chain is built from TRBV7-9 and TRBJ1-3, with TRBD1 as a possible D gene (6 bases). The V end was cut by 1 base, the J end by 6 bases, with 13 bases between. Germline V gives CDR1 SEHNR, CDR2 FQNEAQ (reference sequence). The CDR3 spans 15 residues. The CDR3 spells CASSLGGTWENTIYF. In nucleotides, the CDR3 is TGTGCCAGCAGCTTAGGGGGGACATGGGAAAACACCATATATTTT. Combining the CDR3 with reference TRBV7-9 and TRBJ1-3 gives the whole variable domain DTGVSQNPRHKITKRGQNVTFRCDPISEHNRLYWYRQTLGQGPEFLTYFQNEAQLEKSRLLSDRFSAERPKGSFSTLEIQRTEQGDSAMYLCASSLGGTWENTIYFGEGSWLTVV.

The V call is TRBV29-1, the J call TRBJ1-2; a possible D gene is TRBD1 (5 bases). The CDR3 runs to 13 residues. V was shortened by 3 bases and J by 3 bases, with 11 bases between the two germline ends. Germline lookup yields CDR1 SQVTM and CDR2 ANQGSEA. The CDR3 DNA is TGCAGCGTTGACAGGGTCAGCGACTATGGCTACACCTTC. Residues: CSVDRVSDYGYTF.

The chain recombines TRBV7-8 with TRBJ1-4, with 9 bases aligning to TRBD1. Trimming cost V 6 bases and J 8 bases; bases outside gene matches: 13. The CDR3 consists of 16 residues. Germline values: CDR1 SGHVS, CDR2 FQNEAQ. The CDR3 region has the DNA TGTGCCAGCAGTACCGGGACAGGGTTATTCATGGAAAAACTGTTTTTT. Translated: CASSTGTGLFMEKLFF. The whole variable domain, remainder taken from reference TRBV7-8 and TRBJ1-4, is GAGVSQSPRYKVAKRGQDVALRCDPISGHVSLFWYQQALGQGPEFLTYFQNEAQLDKSGLPSDRFFAERPEGSVSTLKIQRTQQEDSAVYLCASSTGTGLFMEKLFFGSGTQLSVL.

The chain links TRBV10-3 to TRBJ1-6; D not certain. The germline gives CDR1 ENHRY, CDR2 SYGVKD. Deletions cut 10 bases from V and 8 bases from J, with 15 bases between. The CDR3 covers 13 residues. The CDR3 spells CANRRGNDSPLHF. The CDR3 coding sequence is TGTGCCAACCGCCGGGGAAACGATTCACCCCTCCACTTT.

The chain employs TRBV30 and TRBJ1-6, with 7 bases lining up with TRBD1. Trimming removed 2 bases from V and 5 bases from J; junction bases left unmatched: 6. Looked up from germline, CDR1 is GTSNPN and CDR2 is SVGIG (reference sequence). The CDR3 extends over 15 amino acids. CDR3 DNA: TGTGCCTGGAGTACCCGGACAGGACATAATTCACCCCTCCACTTT. It codes for CAWSTRTGHNSPLHF.

This chain links TRBV21-1 with TRBJ2-1; the tabulated D call, TRBD2, remains unverified against the DNA. TRBV21-1 is labeled a pseudogene. The CDR3 has 17 residues. CDR3 loop: CASSRLARESSYNEQFF. The CDR3 region has the DNA TGTGCCAGCAGTCGTTTAGCTCGGGAGAGCTCCTACAATGAGCAGTTCTTC.

The rearrangement uses TRBV18 and TRBJ1-5; D is uncertain. This CDR3 has 14 amino acids. Germline V gene data show CDR1 as KGHSH and CDR2 as LQKENI. V lost 3 bases to trimming and J lost 0 bases, with 6 bases between them. Here the CDR3 DNA reads TGTGCCAGCTCACCGTCTAATAGCAATCAGCCCCAGCATTTT. Translating it yields CASSPSNSNQPQHF. Together with reference TRBV18 and TRBJ1-5, the CDR3 gives the full variable domain: NAGVMQNPRHLVRRRGQEARLRCSPMKGHSHVYWYRQLPEEGLKFMVYLQKENIIDESGMPKERFSAEFPKEGPSILRIQQVVRGDSAAYFCASSPSNSNQPQHFGDGTRLSIL.

This clone was seen more than once but under ten times. The V call is TRBV6-5, the J call TRBJ1-1; D ambiguous. CDR3 length: 12 residues. Germline CDR1 is MNHEY and CDR2 is SVGAGI. Trimming stripped 4 bases from V and 11 bases from J, with 14 bases between. The DNA of the CDR3 is TGTGCCAGCAGTTCACCGACCGACTTCGCTTTCTTT. It is translated as CASSSPTDFAFF.

J is TRBJ2-7 and V is TRBV30, with TRBD1 identical over 12 bases. V lost 3 bases and J lost 5; bases outside the gene matches: 5. CDR1 and CDR2 (germline): GTSNPN, SVGIG (reference sequence). The CDR3 length is 14 residues. In DNA form, the CDR3 reads TGTGCCTGGAGGGGGACAGGGGGCGGGAACGAGCAGTACTTC. This codes for CAWRGTGGGNEQYF. Filled out from reference TRBV30 and TRBJ2-7, the complete variable domain reads SQTIHQWPATLVQPVGSPLSLECTVEGTSNPNLYWYRQAAGRGLQLLFYSVGIGQISSEVPQNLSASRPQDRQFILSSKKLLLSDSGFYLCAWRGTGGGNEQYFGPGTRLTVT.

The sample holds one count of this clone. This chain links TRBV28 with TRBJ2-6; D is uncertain. V dropped 6 bases and J dropped 5 bases, with 5 bases sitting between them. Germline values: CDR1 MDHEN, CDR2 SYDVKM. This CDR3 comprises 12 residues. DNA for the CDR3: TGTGCCAGCAGAGCTAGGGCCAACGTCCTGACTTTC. It codes for CASRARANVLTF.

This clone was seen just once. The genes are TRBV28 and TRBJ1-1, with a possible D match to TRBD1 (6 bases). In germline, CDR1 is MDHEN, CDR2 SYDVKM. The V end was cut by 8 bases, the J end by 4 bases, with 20 bases between. This CDR3 contains 15 residues. CDR3 region: CASPKRGARGTEAFF. CDR3 coding DNA: TGTGCCAGCCCAAAGCGGGGGGCGCGGGGCACTGAAGCTTTCTTT.

The rearrangement uses TRBV30 and TRBJ1-4; a weak D match, TRBD1 (5 bases). Germline CDR1 is GTSNPN and CDR2 is SVGIG (reference sequence). Trimming took off 2 bases at V and 7 bases at J, with 14 bases between the two ends. The CDR3 has 14 amino acids. The chain's CDR3 is CAWSPRGGGEKLFF. As DNA, the CDR3 is TGTGCCTGGAGTCCGAGGGGAGGAGGTGAAAAACTGTTTTTT.

The chain links TRBV4-3 to TRBJ2-7; possibly TRBD2 for D (6 bases). Germline CDR1 LGHNA, CDR2 YSLEER. CDR3 size: 15 residues. Trimming cost V 0 bases and J 3 bases, with 12 bases left between them. The chain's CDR3 is CASSQDRLANYEQYF. Here the CDR3 DNA reads TGCGCCAGCAGCCAAGATCGGCTAGCGAACTACGAGCAGTACTTC.

The chain recombines TRBV7-9 with TRBJ2-3, with D perhaps matching TRBD2 (5 bases). The ends were cut back, 5 bases at V and 6 bases at J, with 15 bases in the middle. The germline V gene has CDR1 SEHNR and CDR2 FQNEAQ (reference sequence). The CDR3 is 14 amino acids. The CDR3 nucleotides are TGTGCCAGCAGCAAAGAGACTATGCCGGATACGCAGTATTTT. Residues: CASSKETMPDTQYF.

This clone has only one observation. The V gene is TRBV9, the J gene TRBJ2-7; maybe TRBD2 (5 bases). The germline V and J ends were trimmed by 2 bases and 7 bases, with 16 bases remaining between them. CDR1 SGDLS and CDR2 YYNGEE come from the germline V gene. The length of the CDR3 is 14 residues. The CDR3 loop reads CASSVMDSTREQYF. The CDR3 DNA is TGTGCCAGCAGCGTCATGGACTCCACTCGGGAGCAGTACTTC.